The rows below give T cell receptor beta chains drawn from one sample of a study of T cell repertoires in cytomegalovirus infection. TCRdb analysed the reads with MiXCR anew, one entry per CDR3 protein. Of 210,000 or so distinct CDR3 sequences in the sample, approximately 7% were seen once. The sequencing input was PBMCs. The receptors were gathered from a human donor in good health (CMV status not recorded). Some clones in this sample may be carry-over from other donors' samples. Each CDR3 is given with its conserved first and last residue. A D gene is named only where the DNA matches it firmly. A row's size may be missing; if present it is once, few, many or a size class.

size,length,V,D,J,DNA,CDR3
-,14,TRBV13,-,TRBJ1-2,TGTGCCAGCAGGCCCTTTGGGGAGGCCTATGGCTACACCTTC,CASRPFGEAYGYTF
many,12,TRBV10-2,-,TRBJ1-2,TGCGCCAGCACAGAAGCTAACTATGGCTACACCTTC,CASTEANYGYTF
-,15,TRBV20-1,-,TRBJ1-4,TGCAGTGCTCCCAAGCGCGCTGCAACTAATGAAAAACTGTTTTTT,CSAPKRAATNEKLFF
many,16,TRBV6-1,-,TRBJ2-2,TGTGCCAGCACCTTAAGTTACCCCGGGTCCACCGGGGAGCTGTTTTTT,CASTLSYPGSTGELFF
many,12,TRBV24-1,-,TRBJ2-1,TGTGCCACCACAGGGGCAGGGGATGAGCAGTTCTTC,CATTGAGDEQFF
few,13,TRBV20-1,-,TRBJ1-2,TGCAGTGCTAGTGAGGGTTCGGTCTATGGCTACACCTTC,CSASEGSVYGYTF
many,13,TRBV20-1,-,TRBJ1-2,TGCAGTGCTACATTGACAGCGATGAGGGGCTACACCTTC,CSATLTAMRGYTF
few,15,TRBV11-2,-,TRBJ2-1,TGTGCCAGCAGCTTGGGCGGGACTTCCCCTCAGGAGCAGTTCTTC,CASSLGGTSPQEQFF
few,12,TRBV2,-,TRBJ1-2,TGTGCCAGCAGTGAAAGGGGAGGGTTACCTTCCTTC,CASSERGGLPSF
many,15,TRBV7-2,TRBD1,TRBJ1-1,TGTGCCAGCAGCGCTTCTGGACAGGGTTTAACTGAAGCTTTCTTT,CASSASGQGLTEAFF
-,15,TRBV7-2,-,TRBJ2-2,TGTGCCAGCAGCCCCCGGGGCCCGAACACCGGGGAGCTGTTTTTT,CASSPRGPNTGELFF
many,14,TRBV23-1,-,TRBJ1-1,TGCGCCAGCAGTCCACGGGAGGCGAACACTGAAGCTTTCTTT,CASSPREANTEAFF
many,13,TRBV20-1,-,TRBJ1-2,TGCAGTGCTCCACTCTTAGCTAACTATGGCTACACCTTC,CSAPLLANYGYTF
many,12,TRBV10-3,TRBD2,TRBJ2-1,TGTGCCATCAGTCTGGGCGGGAGGGCCCCGCTCTTC,CAISLGGRAPLF
-,12,TRBV28,-,TRBJ2-7,TGTGCCAGCAAACAGGGCCTCGGCGAGCAGTACTTC,CASKQGLGEQYF
-,14,TRBV7-8,-,TRBJ1-3,TGTGCCAGCAGCTGGAAAGCCTCTGGAAACACCATATATTTT,CASSWKASGNTIYF
many,17,TRBV6-2/TRBV6-3,TRBD2,TRBJ2-5,TGTGCCAGCAGCCCCGGGACTAGCGGGGGGAGAAAAGAGACCCAGTACTTC,CASSPGTSGGRKETQYF
-,15,TRBV5-1,TRBD2,TRBJ2-1,TGCGCCAGCAGCTTGGGACTAGCGGTAAACAATGAGCAGTTCTTC,CASSLGLAVNNEQFF
many,11,TRBV30,-,TRBJ1-1,TGTGCCTGGAGTCAAGGGGTCGAAGCTTTCTTT,CAWSQGVEAFF
many,16,TRBV7-2,TRBD2,TRBJ2-1,TGTGCCAGCAGCTTACGGAGGACTAGCGGGGGGGGTGAGCAGTTCTTC,CASSLRRTSGGGEQFF
many,13,TRBV20-1,TRBD1,TRBJ1-2,TGCAGTGCTAGACCGACAGGGACCTATGGCTACACCTTC,CSARPTGTYGYTF
many,11,TRBV29-1,-,TRBJ1-2,TGCAGCGGGGACGCGGACTATGGCTACACCTTC,CSGDADYGYTF
many,13,TRBV28,-,TRBJ1-1,TGTGCCAGCAGTTTTGGGGTCTCCACTGAAGCTTTCTTT,CASSFGVSTEAFF
many,14,TRBV7-2,-,TRBJ1-2,TGTGCCAGCAGCTTAATGGCTGATAACTATGGCTACACCTTC,CASSLMADNYGYTF
many,15,TRBV7-2,-,TRBJ2-2,TGTGCCAGCAGCTCCTCTGCGGGGGCGGGCGGGGAGCTGTTTTTT,CASSSSAGAGGELFF
many,12,TRBV7-6,-,TRBJ2-2,TGTGCCAGCAGACCGGGAGCCGGGGAGCTGTTTTTT,CASRPGAGELFF
many,13,TRBV6-2/TRBV6-3,-,TRBJ2-5,TGTGCCAGCAGTCGTGGGGGGAAAGAGACCCAGTACTTC,CASSRGGKETQYF
many,13,TRBV6-2/TRBV6-3,-,TRBJ2-1,TGTGCCAGCCGAATAAAGGGGGACAATGAGCAGTTCTTC,CASRIKGDNEQFF
many,13,TRBV7-9,-,TRBJ2-5,TGTGCCAGCAGCCCACGGGGAGAAGAGACCCAGTACTTC,CASSPRGEETQYF
many,12,TRBV7-6,-,TRBJ2-5,TGTGCCAGCAGCCCAAGGGCGGAGACCCAGTACTTC,CASSPRAETQYF
many,16,TRBV6-6,TRBD1,TRBJ1-4,TGTGCCAGCAGCGAACCAAGGGACAGGGATTATGAAAAACTGTTTTTT,CASSEPRDRDYEKLFF
many,15,TRBV7-8,TRBD1,TRBJ1-1,TGTGCCAGCAGCTCACACAGGGGGCCGAACACTGAAGCTTTCTTT,CASSSHRGPNTEAFF
many,13,TRBV12-3/TRBV12-4,TRBD1,TRBJ2-7,TGTGCCAGCAGTCACGGGACAGACTACGAGCAGTACTTC,CASSHGTDYEQYF